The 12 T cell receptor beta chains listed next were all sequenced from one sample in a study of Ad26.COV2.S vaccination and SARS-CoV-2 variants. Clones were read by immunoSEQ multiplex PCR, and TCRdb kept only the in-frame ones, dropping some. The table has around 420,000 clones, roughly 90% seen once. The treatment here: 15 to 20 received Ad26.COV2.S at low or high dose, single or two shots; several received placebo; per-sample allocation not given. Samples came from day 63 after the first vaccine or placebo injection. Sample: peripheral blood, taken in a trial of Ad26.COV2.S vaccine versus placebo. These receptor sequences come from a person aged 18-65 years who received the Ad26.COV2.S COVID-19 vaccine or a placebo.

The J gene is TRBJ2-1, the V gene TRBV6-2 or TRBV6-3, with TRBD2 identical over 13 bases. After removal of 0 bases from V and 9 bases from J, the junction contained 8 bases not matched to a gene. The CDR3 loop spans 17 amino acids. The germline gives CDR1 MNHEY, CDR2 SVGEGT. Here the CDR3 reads CASSYSGLAGDVGEQFF. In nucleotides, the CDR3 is TGTGCCAGCAGTTACTCAGGACTAGCGGGAGACGTGGGTGAGCAGTTCTTC.

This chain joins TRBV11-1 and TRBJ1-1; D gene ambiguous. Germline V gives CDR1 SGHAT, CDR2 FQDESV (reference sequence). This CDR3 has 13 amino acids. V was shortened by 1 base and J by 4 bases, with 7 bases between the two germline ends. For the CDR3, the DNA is TGTGCCAGCAGCTTAGTAGATAGCACTGAAGCTTTCTTT. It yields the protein CASSLVDSTEAFF.

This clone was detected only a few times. Written as DNA, the CDR3 is TGTGCCAGCAGCCAAGATTTTTACAGGGGGAGCACCGGGGAGCTGTTTTTT. It translates to CASSQDFYRGSTGELFF. The V and J genes are TRBV14 and TRBJ2-2; 8 nucleotides align to TRBD1. J was trimmed by 4 bases and V by 0 bases; bases with no gene match: 7. Germline V gives CDR1 SGHDN, CDR2 FVKESK. The CDR3 has 17 residues.

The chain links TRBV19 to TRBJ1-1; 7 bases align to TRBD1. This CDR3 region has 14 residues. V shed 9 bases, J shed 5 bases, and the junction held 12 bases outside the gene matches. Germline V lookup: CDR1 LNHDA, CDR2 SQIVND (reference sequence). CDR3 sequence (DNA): TGTGCCAGCAGACACCCTAGGGGGCTGACTGAAGCTTTCTTT. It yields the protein CASRHPRGLTEAFF.

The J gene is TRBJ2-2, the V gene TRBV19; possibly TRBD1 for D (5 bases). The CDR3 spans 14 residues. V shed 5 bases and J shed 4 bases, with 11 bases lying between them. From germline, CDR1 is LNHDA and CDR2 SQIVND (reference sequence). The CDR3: CASSPGMVTGELFF. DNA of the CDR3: TGTGCCAGTAGTCCAGGGATGGTCACCGGGGAGCTGTTTTTT. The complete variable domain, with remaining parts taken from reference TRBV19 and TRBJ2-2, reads DGGITQSPKYLFRKEGQNVTLSCEQNLNHDAMYWYRQDPGQGLRLIYYSQIVNDFQKGDIAEGYSVSREKKESFPLTVTSAQKNPTAFYLCASSPGMVTGELFFGEGSRLTVL.

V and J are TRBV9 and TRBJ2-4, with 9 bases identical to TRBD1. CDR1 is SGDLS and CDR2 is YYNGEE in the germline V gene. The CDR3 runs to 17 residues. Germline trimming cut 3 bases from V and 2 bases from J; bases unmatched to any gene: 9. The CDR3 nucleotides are TGTGCCAGCAGCGAATTCCCGGGACAGGGAACCAAAAACATTCAGTACTTC. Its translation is CASSEFPGQGTKNIQYF.

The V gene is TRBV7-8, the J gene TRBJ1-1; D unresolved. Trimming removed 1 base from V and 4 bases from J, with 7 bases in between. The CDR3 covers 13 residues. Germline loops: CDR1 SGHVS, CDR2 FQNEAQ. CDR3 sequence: CASSLGPLTEAFF. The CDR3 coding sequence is TGTGCCAGCAGCTTAGGACCCCTCACTGAAGCTTTCTTT.

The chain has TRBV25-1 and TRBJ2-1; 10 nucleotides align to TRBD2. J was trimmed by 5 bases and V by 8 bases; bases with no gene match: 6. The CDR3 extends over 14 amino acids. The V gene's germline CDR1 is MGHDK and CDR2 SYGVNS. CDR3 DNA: TGTGCCAGCGCACTAGCGGGGAAAAACAATGAGCAGTTCTTC. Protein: CASALAGKNNEQFF.

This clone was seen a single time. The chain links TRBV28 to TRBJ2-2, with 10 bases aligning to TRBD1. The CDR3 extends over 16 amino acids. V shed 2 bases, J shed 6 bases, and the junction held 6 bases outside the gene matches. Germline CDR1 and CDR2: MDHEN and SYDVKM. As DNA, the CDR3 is TGTGCCAGCAGTTTACCCGGGACAGGGGTTCCCGGGGAGCTGTTTTTT. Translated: CASSLPGTGVPGELFF.

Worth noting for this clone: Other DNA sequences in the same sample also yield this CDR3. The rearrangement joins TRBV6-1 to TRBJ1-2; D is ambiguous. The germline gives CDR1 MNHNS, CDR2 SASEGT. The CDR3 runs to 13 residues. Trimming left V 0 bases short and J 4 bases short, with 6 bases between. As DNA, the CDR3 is TGTGCCAGCAGTGAAGCGCGTGGCTATGGCTACACCTTC. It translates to CASSEARGYGYTF.

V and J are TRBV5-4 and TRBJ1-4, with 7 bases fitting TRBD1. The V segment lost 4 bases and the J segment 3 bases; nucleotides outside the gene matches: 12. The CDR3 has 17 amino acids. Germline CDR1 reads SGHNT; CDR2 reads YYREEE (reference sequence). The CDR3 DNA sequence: TGTGCCAGCAGCCGGGACAGTTCCAGCCCCCCTAATGAAAAACTGTTTTTT. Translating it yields CASSRDSSSPPNEKLFF.

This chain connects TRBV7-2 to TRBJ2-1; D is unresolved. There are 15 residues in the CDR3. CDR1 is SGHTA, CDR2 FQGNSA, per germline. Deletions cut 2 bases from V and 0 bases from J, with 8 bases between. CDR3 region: CASSLRMSSYNEQFF. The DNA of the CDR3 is TGTGCCAGCAGCTTACGGATGAGCTCCTACAATGAGCAGTTCTTC.